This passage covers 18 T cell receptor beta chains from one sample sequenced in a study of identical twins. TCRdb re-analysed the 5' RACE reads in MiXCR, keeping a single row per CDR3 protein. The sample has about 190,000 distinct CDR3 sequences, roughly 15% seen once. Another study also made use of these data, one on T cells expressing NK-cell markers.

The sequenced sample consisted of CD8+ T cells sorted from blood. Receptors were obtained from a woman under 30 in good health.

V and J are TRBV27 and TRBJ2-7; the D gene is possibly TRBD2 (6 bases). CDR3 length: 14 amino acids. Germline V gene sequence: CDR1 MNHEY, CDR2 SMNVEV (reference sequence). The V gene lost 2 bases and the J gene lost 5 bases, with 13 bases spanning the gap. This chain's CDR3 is CASSLRGVIHEQYF. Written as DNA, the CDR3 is TGTGCCAGCAGTTTACGCGGGGTTATCCACGAGCAGTACTTC.

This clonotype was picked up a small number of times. CDR3 nucleotides: TGCAGTGCTAGCGAAACAGGGGGCGTAAGCAATGAGCAGTTCTTC. This translates into CSASETGGVSNEQFF. The V and J genes are TRBV20-1 and TRBJ2-1; TRBD1 matches 9 bases. The germline gives CDR1 DFQATT, CDR2 SNEGSKA (reference sequence). The junction had 9 bases not matched to a gene; V was cut back by 3 bases and J by 6 bases. The CDR3 extends over 15 amino acids.

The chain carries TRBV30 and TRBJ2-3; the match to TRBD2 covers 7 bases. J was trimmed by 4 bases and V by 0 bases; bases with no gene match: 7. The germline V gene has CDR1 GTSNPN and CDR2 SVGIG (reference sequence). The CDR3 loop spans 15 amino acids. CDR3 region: CAWSVLKGGADTQYF. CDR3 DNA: TGTGCCTGGAGTGTCCTTAAGGGAGGGGCAGATACGCAGTATTTT.

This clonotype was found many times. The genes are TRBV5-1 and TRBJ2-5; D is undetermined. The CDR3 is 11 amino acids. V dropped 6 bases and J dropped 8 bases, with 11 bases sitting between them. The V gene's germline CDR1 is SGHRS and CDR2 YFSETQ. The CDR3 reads CASKNRETQYF. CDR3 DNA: TGCGCCAGCAAGAACAGAGAAACCCAGTACTTC.

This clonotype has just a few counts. The CDR3 is CASSVGGRASTDTQYF. The DNA for the CDR3 is TGTGCCAGCAGCGTAGGAGGGAGGGCTAGCACAGATACGCAGTATTTT. The chain recombines TRBV9 with TRBJ2-3, with 7 bases lining up with TRBD2. Losses at the gene ends were 0 bases for V and 0 bases for J; bases not matched to a gene: 4. The CDR3 is made up of 16 amino acids. Germline loops: CDR1 SGDLS, CDR2 YYNGEE.

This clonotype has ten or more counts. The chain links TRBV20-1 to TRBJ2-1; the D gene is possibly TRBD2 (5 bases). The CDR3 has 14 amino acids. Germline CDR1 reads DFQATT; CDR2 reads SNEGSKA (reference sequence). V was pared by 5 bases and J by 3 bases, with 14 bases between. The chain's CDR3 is CSASSWSGYNEQFF. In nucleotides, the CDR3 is TGCAGTGCTTCTAGTTGGAGCGGCTACAATGAGCAGTTCTTC.

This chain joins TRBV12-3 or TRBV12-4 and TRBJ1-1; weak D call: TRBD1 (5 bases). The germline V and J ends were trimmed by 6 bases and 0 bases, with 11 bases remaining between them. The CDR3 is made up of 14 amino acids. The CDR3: CASRWGPVNTEAFF. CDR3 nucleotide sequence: TGTGCCAGCAGATGGGGACCGGTGAACACTGAAGCTTTCTTT.

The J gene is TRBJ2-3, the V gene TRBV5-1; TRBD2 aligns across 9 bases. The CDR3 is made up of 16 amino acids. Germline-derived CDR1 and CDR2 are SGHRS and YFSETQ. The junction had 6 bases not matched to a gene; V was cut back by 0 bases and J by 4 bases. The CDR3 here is CASSLVIGGGADTQYF. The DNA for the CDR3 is TGCGCCAGCAGCTTGGTAATCGGCGGGGGGGCAGATACGCAGTATTTT.

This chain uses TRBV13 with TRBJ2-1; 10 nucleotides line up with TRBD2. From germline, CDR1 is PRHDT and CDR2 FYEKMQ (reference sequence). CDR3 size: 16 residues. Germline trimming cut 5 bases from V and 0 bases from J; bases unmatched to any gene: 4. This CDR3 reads CASSHPSGGSYNEQFF. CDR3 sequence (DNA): TGTGCCAGCAGCCACCCTAGCGGGGGCTCCTACAATGAGCAGTTCTTC.

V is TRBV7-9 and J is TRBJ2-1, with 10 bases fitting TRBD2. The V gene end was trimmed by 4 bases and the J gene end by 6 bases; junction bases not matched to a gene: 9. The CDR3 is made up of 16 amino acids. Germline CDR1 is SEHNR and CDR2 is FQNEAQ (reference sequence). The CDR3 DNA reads TGTGCCAGCAGCTACCGGACTAGCGGAGACTTCAATGAGCAGTTCTTC. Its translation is CASSYRTSGDFNEQFF. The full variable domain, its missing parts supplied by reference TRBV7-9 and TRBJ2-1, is DTGVSQNPRHKITKRGQNVTFRCDPISEHNRLYWYRQTLGQGPEFLTYFQNEAQLEKSRLLSDRFSAERPKGSFSTLEIQRTEQGDSAMYLCASSYRTSGDFNEQFFGPGTRLTVL.

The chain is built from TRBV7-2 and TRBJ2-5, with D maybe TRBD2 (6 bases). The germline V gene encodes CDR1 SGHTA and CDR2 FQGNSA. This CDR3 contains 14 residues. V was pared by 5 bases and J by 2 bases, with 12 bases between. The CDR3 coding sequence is TGTGCCAGCAGCCCCCGGGAGCGGCAAGAGACCCAGTACTTC. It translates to CASSPRERQETQYF.

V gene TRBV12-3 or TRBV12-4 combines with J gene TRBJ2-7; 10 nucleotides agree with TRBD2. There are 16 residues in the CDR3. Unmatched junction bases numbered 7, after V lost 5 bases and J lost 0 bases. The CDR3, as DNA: TGTGCCAGCAGTCCTAGCGGGGGCCCGAGCTCCTACGAGCAGTACTTC. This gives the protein CASSPSGGPSSYEQYF.

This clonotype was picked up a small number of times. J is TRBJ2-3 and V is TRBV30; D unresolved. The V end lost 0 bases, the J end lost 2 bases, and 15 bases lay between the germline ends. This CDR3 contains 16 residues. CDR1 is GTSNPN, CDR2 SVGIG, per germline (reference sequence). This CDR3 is CAWSVQGTSFTDTQYF. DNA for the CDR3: TGTGCCTGGAGTGTACAAGGCACTTCTTTCACAGATACGCAGTATTTT.

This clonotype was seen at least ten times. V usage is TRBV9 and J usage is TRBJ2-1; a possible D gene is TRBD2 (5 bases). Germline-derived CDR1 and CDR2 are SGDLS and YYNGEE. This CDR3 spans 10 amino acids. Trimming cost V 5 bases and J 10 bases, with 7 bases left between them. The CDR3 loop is CASSGREQFF. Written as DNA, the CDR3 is TGTGCCAGCAGTGGGAGAGAGCAGTTCTTC.

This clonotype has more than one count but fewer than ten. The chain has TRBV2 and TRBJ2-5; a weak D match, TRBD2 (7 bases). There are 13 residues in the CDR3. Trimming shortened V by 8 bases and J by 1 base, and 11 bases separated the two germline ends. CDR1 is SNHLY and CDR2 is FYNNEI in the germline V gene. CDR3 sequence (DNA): TGTGCCAGCCTTCGGGGGGCCCAAGAGACCCAGTACTTC. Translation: CASLRGAQETQYF.

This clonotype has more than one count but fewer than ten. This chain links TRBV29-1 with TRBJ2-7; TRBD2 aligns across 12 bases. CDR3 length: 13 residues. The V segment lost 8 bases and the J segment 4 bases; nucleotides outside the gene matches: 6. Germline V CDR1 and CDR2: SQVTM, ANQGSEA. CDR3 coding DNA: TGCAGCTCGACGACTAGCGGGAGTTACGAGCAGTACTTC. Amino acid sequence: CSSTTSGSYEQYF.

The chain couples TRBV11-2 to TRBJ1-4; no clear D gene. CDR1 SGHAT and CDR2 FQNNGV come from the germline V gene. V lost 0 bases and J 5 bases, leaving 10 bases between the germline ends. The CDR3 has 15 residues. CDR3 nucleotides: TGTGCCAGCAGCTTAGAGCTCAGCAACAATGAAAAACTGTTTTTT. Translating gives CASSLELSNNEKLFF.

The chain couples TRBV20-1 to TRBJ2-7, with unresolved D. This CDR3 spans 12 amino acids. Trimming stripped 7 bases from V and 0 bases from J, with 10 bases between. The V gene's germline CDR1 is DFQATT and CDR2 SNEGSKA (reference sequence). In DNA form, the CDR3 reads TGCAGTGTCAACCGATACTCCTACGAGCAGTACTTC. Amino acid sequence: CSVNRYSYEQYF.